The present entry profiles one T cell receptor beta chain with its context. The data were taken from a study of blood T cell repertoires in COVID-19. Study-wide context: Acute and convalescent COVID-19 samples came from the United States, Italy and Spain.

The V and J ends lost 7 bases and 12 bases respectively, with 19 bases between them. This CDR3 region has 13 residues. CDR1 is LNHDA, CDR2 SQIVND, per germline (reference sequence). This table comes from immunoSEQ multiplex PCR, and its TCRdb copy is limited to in-frame clones, with some not included. The repertoire holds 270,000 or so clones, with roughly four fifths as singletons. The sequenced material came from peripheral blood. The chain joins TRBV19 to TRBJ2-1, with D possibly TRBD1 on 6 matching bases. The origin of this receptor is a woman in her fifties or sixties who had recovered from COVID-19. The chain's CDR3 is CASTTGQGPGQFF. CDR3 DNA: TGTGCCAGTACCACGGGACAAGGACCAGGGCAGTTCTTC.